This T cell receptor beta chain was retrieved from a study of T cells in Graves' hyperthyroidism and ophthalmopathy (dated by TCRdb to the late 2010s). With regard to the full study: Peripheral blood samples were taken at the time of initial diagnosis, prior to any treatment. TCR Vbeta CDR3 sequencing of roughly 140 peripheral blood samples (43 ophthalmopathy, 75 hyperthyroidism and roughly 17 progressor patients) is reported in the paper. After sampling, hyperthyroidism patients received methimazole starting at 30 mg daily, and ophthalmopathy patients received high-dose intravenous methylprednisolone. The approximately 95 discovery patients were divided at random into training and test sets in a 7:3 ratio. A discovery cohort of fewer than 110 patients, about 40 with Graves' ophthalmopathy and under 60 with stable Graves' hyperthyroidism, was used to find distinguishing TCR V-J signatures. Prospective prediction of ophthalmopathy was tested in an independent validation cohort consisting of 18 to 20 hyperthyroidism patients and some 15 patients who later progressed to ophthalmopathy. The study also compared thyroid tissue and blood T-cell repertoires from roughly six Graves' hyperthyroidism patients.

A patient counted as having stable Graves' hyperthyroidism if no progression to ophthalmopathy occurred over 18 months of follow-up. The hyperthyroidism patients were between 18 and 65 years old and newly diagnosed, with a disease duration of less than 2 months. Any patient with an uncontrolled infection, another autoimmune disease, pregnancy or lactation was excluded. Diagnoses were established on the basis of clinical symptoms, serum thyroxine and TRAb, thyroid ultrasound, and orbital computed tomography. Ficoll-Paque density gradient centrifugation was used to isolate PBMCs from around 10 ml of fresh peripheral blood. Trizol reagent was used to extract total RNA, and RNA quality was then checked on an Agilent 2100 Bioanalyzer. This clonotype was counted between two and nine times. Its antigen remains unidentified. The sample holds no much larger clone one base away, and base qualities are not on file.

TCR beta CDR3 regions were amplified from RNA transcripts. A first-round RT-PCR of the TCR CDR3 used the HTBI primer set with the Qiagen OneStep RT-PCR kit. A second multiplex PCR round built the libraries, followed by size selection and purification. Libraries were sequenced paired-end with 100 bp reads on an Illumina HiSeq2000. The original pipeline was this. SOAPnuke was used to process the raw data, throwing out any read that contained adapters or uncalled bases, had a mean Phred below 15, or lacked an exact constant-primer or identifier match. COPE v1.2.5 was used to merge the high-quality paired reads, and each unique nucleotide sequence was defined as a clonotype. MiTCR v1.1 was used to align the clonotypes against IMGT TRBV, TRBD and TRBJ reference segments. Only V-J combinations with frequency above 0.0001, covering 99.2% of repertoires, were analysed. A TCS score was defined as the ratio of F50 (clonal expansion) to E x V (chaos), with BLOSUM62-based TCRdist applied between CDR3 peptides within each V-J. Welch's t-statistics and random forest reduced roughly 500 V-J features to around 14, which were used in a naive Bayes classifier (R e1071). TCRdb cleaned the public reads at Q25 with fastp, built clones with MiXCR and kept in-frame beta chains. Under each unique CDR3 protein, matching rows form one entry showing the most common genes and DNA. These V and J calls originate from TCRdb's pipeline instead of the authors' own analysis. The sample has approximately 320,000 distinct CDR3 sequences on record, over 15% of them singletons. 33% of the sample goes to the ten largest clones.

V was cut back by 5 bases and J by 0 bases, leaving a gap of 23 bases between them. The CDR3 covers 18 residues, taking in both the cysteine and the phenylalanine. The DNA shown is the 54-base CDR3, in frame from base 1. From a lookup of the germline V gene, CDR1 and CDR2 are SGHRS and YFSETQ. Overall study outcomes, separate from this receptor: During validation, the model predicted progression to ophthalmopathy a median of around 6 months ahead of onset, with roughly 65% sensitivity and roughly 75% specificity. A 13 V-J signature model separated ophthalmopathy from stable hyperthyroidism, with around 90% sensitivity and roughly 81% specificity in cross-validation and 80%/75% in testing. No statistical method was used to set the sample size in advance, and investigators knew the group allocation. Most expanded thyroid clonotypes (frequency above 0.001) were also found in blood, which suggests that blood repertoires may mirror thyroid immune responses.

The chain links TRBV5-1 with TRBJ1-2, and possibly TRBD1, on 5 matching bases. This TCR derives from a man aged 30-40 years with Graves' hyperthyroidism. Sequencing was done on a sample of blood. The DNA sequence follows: TGCGCCAGCAGAGTCACGATCCAGGGACGGCGATCTAACTATGGCTACACCTTC. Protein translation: CASRVTIQGRRSNYGYTF.